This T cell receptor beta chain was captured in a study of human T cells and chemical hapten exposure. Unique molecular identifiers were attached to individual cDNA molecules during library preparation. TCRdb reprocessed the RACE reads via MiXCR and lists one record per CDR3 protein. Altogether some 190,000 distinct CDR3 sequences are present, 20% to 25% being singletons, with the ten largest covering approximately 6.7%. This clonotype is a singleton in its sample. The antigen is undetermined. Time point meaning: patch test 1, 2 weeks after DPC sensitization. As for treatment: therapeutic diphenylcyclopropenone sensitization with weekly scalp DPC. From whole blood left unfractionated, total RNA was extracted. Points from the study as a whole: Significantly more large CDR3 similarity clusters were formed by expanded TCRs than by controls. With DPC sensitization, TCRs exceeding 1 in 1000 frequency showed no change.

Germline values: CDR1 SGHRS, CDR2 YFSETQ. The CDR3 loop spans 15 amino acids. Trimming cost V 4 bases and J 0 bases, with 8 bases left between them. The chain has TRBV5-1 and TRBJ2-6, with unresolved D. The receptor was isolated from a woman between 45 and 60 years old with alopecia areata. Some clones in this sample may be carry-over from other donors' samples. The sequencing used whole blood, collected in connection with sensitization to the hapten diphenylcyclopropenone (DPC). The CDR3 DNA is TGCGCCAGCAGCAAAGAGAGCTCTGGGGCCAACGTCCTGACTTTC. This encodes CASSKESSGANVLTF.